This TCR beta chain is drawn from a study of CD8 T cells in ankylosing spondylitis. Study findings and constraints: There was reportedly significant enrichment of clones that were disease-linked in matched ankylosing spondylitis synovial fluid. Made up of eight highly homologous variants, a TCR beta motif appeared characteristic of ankylosing spondylitis blood.

This CDR3 region has 15 residues. J was trimmed by 2 bases and V by 6 bases; bases with no gene match: 8. Making use of molecular barcodes, quantitative 5'-RACE generated TCR beta libraries. Via MiXCR, TCRdb re-called the 5' RACE reads, giving one row per CDR3 protein. The table has fewer than 500,000 distinct CDR3 sequences, under 25% seen once; the top ten hold about a sixth. Note on this clonotype: Its antigen remains unidentified.

The gene calls are TRBV12-3 or TRBV12-4 and TRBJ2-5, with TRBD1 matching 8 bases. Source material: blood, either unsorted or a sorted T cell fraction (not recorded which). The TCR sequence derives from a male donor with ankylosing spondylitis. The CDR3 loop reads CASRVRTGIQETQYF. The CDR3 DNA reads as TGTGCCAGCAGGGTGAGGACAGGGATACAAGAGACCCAGTACTTC.